This entry lists 3 T cell receptor beta chains sequenced from one sample in a study of T cell responses to AZD1222 COVID-19 vaccine. The table came from immunoSEQ multiplex PCR; TCRdb's copy has only in-frame clones and leaves some out. Of some 110,000 clones in the sample, less than 90% were seen once. Sample: peripheral blood, taken on day 0 of AZD1222 vaccination. The receptors were sampled from an adult in good health.

This clone was detected only once. This chain joins TRBV7-7 and TRBJ2-5; 8 bases line up with TRBD2. The CDR3 runs to 15 residues. The J segment lost 4 bases and the V segment lost 5 bases, leaving 9 bases of the junction unmatched. Per germline, CDR1 SSHAT and CDR2 FNYEAQ (reference sequence). The CDR3 nucleotides read TGTGCCAGCAGCCTCCTCGGGGCGGGGGGAGAGACCCAGTACTTC. As protein: CASSLLGAGGETQYF.

The CDR3: CASSSFTGVPFF. As DNA, the CDR3 is TGTGCCAGCAGCTCGTTTACAGGGGTGCCTTTCTTT. The chain combines TRBV7-9 with TRBJ1-1; TRBD1 matches 7 bases. The germline gives CDR1 SEHNR, CDR2 FQNEAQ (reference sequence). V gave up 4 bases and J gave up 12 bases; unmatched junction bases: 8. The CDR3 loop spans 12 amino acids.

The rearrangement uses TRBV20-1 and TRBJ2-1; D remains unclear. This CDR3 has 10 residues. Germline V CDR1 and CDR2: DFQATT, SNEGSKA (reference sequence). The CDR3 DNA follows: TGCAGCCCCGGCCCCTCTGGGGAGTTCTTC. It codes for CSPGPSGEFF.